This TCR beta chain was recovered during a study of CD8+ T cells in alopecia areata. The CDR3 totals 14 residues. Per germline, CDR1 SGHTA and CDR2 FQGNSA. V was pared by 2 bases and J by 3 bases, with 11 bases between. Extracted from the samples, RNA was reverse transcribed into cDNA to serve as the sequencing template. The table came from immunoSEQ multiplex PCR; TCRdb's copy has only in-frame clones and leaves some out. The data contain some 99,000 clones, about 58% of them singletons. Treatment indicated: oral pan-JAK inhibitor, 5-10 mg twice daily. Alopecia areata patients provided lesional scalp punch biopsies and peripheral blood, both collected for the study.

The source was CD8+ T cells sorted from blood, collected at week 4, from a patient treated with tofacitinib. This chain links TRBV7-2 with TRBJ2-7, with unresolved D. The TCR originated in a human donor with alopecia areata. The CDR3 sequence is CASSLIEYFYEQYF. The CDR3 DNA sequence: TGTGCCAGCAGCTTAATCGAGTATTTCTACGAGCAGTACTTC. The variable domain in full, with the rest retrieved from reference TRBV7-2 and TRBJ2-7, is GAGVSQSPSNKVTEKGKDVELRCDPISGHTALYWYRQSLGQGLEFLIYFQGNSAPDKSGLPSDRFSAERTGGSVSTLTIQRTQQEDSAVYLCASSLIEYFYEQYFGPGTRLTVT.